The present T cell receptor (beta chain) was sequenced within a study of T cell responses to AZD1222 COVID-19 vaccine. Study-level results: With two AZD1222 doses given, Spike-specific TCR breadth and depth both rose.

Pooling was applied to second doses at about 4 or about 12 weeks. Data came from immunoSEQ multiplex PCR; TCRdb stores just in-frame clones and leaves some out. Of around 150,000 clones in the sample, about nine tenths were seen once. This clone was seen a few times. Its antigen is undetermined. The material sequenced was peripheral blood, taken 28 days after the second AZD1222 dose. This receptor was taken from an adult who received the AZD1222 COVID-19 vaccine.

CDR3 residues: CASSQGGLPYGYTF. Here the CDR3 DNA reads TGTGCCAGCAGCCAAGGGGGACTTCCTTATGGCTACACCTTC. The chain has TRBV27 and TRBJ1-2; D may be TRBD1 (6 bases). CDR3 length equals 14 residues. V was clipped by 6 bases and J by 5 bases, with 16 bases between them. Germline V gene sequence: CDR1 MNHEY, CDR2 SMNVEV (reference sequence).